Listed here is a single T cell receptor (beta chain). In the original processing: It was from reference gene primer amplification that nucleated cell counts were estimated. Assay: immunoSEQ multiplex PCR; the TCRdb copy retains only in-frame clones and omits some. V, J and clone size are taken as reported in that table, and D and trimming were inferred from the DNA itself. The data hold about 180,000 clones, with approximately 80% observed a single time. This sample stems from a study of blood T cell repertoires in COVID-19. Overall study context: There were acute and convalescent COVID-19 samples, and they came from the United States, Italy and Spain. T cells, B-cell-depleted T cells, or PBMCs provided the cDNA or gDNA that served as material.

Trimming removed 0 bases from V and 4 bases from J, with 12 bases in between. This CDR3 region has 15 residues. Per the germline V gene, CDR1 is MNHNY and CDR2 is SVGAGI (reference sequence). The chain is built from TRBV6-6 and TRBJ1-2; tentative D call: TRBD1 (6 bases). Sequencing input: peripheral blood. The TCR originated in a woman aged 60-75 years with acute or convalescent COVID-19. The DNA of the CDR3 is TGTGCCAGCAGTTACTCTGGGGGGGCCGGCTATGGCTACACCTTC. It is translated as CASSYSGGAGYGYTF.